These T cell receptor beta chains were read from a single sample in a study of T cell responses to AZD1222 COVID-19 vaccine. Sequencing was performed with immunoSEQ multiplex PCR; in TCRdb, only in-frame clones are kept and a portion is missing. The table includes 150,000 to 200,000 clones, about 92% detected once. This sample comprised peripheral blood, obtained on day 0 of AZD1222 vaccination. The receptor set was obtained from an adult in good health. CDR3s include the opening cysteine and the closing phenylalanine or tryptophan. D genes are given only for firm matches. Not every row has a clone size; where given, it reads once, few, many or a size class.

clone_size: -
j_call: TRBJ1-5
d_call: -
v_call: TRBV28
cdr3_aa: CASSFEGGGNQPQHF
cdr3_nt: TGTGCCAGCAGTTTCGAGGGCGGGGGCAATCAGCCCCAGCATTTT

clone_size: -
j_call: TRBJ1-6
d_call: TRBD1
v_call: TRBV7-9
cdr3_aa: CASSSPPGQGVVGNSPLHF
cdr3_nt: TGTGCCAGCAGCTCTCCTCCGGGACAGGGGGTAGTGGGTAATTCACCCCTCCACTTT

clone_size: -
j_call: TRBJ2-7
d_call: -
v_call: TRBV20-1
cdr3_aa: CSASGSVYEQYF
cdr3_nt: TGCAGTGCTAGTGGCAGTGTTTACGAGCAGTACTTC

clone_size: -
j_call: TRBJ2-7
d_call: -
v_call: TRBV11-2
cdr3_aa: CASSLDRGNEQYF
cdr3_nt: TGTGCCAGCAGCTTAGATCGGGGGAACGAGCAGTACTTC

clone_size: -
j_call: TRBJ1-5
d_call: TRBD1
v_call: TRBV5-6
cdr3_aa: CASSRGSDRASNQPQHF
cdr3_nt: TGTGCCAGCAGCAGGGGCTCGGACAGGGCTAGCAATCAGCCCCAGCATTTT

clone_size: -
j_call: TRBJ1-5
d_call: -
v_call: TRBV3-1/TRBV3-2
cdr3_aa: CASSRGRGRNQPQHF
cdr3_nt: TGTGCCAGCAGCCGCGGTCGGGGAAGGAATCAGCCCCAGCATTTT

clone_size: -
j_call: TRBJ1-1
d_call: TRBD1
v_call: TRBV11-3
cdr3_aa: CASSRGQGGEAFF
cdr3_nt: TGTGCCAGCAGCAGAGGACAGGGTGGTGAAGCTTTCTTT

clone_size: once
j_call: TRBJ1-5
d_call: -
v_call: TRBV12-3/TRBV12-4
cdr3_aa: CASSPGSNQPQHF
cdr3_nt: TGTGCCAGCAGCCCCGGGAGCAATCAGCCCCAGCATTTT

clone_size: -
j_call: TRBJ2-5
d_call: TRBD2
v_call: TRBV7-3
cdr3_aa: CASSSTSGGPQETQYF
cdr3_nt: TGTGCCAGCAGCTCGACTAGCGGGGGACCACAAGAGACCCAGTACTTC

clone_size: -
j_call: TRBJ2-1
d_call: TRBD2
v_call: TRBV3-1/TRBV3-2
cdr3_aa: CASSQAYGGGTEQFF
cdr3_nt: TGTGCCAGCAGCCAAGCATACGGGGGGGGAACTGAGCAGTTCTTC

clone_size: -
j_call: TRBJ2-2
d_call: -
v_call: TRBV9
cdr3_aa: CASSVAGGPVRGELFF
cdr3_nt: TGTGCCAGCAGCGTAGCGGGGGGCCCGGTTAGGGGGGAGCTGTTTTTT

clone_size: few
j_call: TRBJ2-3
d_call: -
v_call: TRBV3-1/TRBV3-2
cdr3_aa: CASSQDSDRRWTDTQYF
cdr3_nt: TGTGCCAGCAGCCAAGATAGCGACAGGCGTTGGACAGATACGCAGTATTTT

clone_size: -
j_call: TRBJ1-2
d_call: -
v_call: TRBV7-9
cdr3_aa: CASSLVPEIYGYTF
cdr3_nt: TGTGCCAGCAGCTTAGTTCCGGAGATCTATGGCTACACCTTC

clone_size: -
j_call: TRBJ1-5
d_call: TRBD1
v_call: TRBV10-3
cdr3_aa: CAISGDRVIQPQHF
cdr3_nt: TGTGCCATCAGTGGGGACAGGGTAATTCAGCCCCAGCATTTT

clone_size: -
j_call: TRBJ1-2
d_call: -
v_call: TRBV24-1
cdr3_aa: CATSDPQGSTYGYTF
cdr3_nt: TGTGCCACCAGTGACCCACAGGGCAGCACCTATGGCTACACCTTC

clone_size: -
j_call: TRBJ1-1
d_call: -
v_call: TRBV12-3/TRBV12-4
cdr3_aa: CASRSAGPEAFF
cdr3_nt: TGTGCCAGCAGGTCCGCGGGGCCTGAAGCTTTCTTT

clone_size: -
j_call: TRBJ2-4
d_call: TRBD1
v_call: TRBV28
cdr3_aa: CASSLNRGARGKNIQYF
cdr3_nt: TGTGCCAGCAGTTTAAACAGGGGGGCTCGAGGCAAAAACATTCAGTACTTC

clone_size: -
j_call: TRBJ2-3
d_call: TRBD1
v_call: TRBV5-6
cdr3_aa: CASSPRGQGSPSTDTQYF
cdr3_nt: TGTGCCAGCAGCCCACGGGGACAGGGTAGTCCTAGCACAGATACGCAGTATTTT

clone_size: -
j_call: TRBJ1-2
d_call: -
v_call: TRBV30
cdr3_aa: CAWSALARGGYTF
cdr3_nt: TGTGCCTGGAGTGCGCTAGCCCGGGGTGGCTACACCTTC

clone_size: -
j_call: TRBJ1-2
d_call: -
v_call: TRBV29-1
cdr3_aa: CSVEANRANYGYTF
cdr3_nt: TGCAGCGTTGAAGCCAACAGGGCTAACTATGGCTACACCTTC

clone_size: -
j_call: TRBJ1-4
d_call: TRBD1
v_call: TRBV28
cdr3_aa: CASSPIKGAGEKLFF
cdr3_nt: TGTGCCAGCAGCCCTATAAAGGGGGCCGGTGAAAAACTGTTTTTT

clone_size: -
j_call: TRBJ1-5
d_call: -
v_call: TRBV7-2
cdr3_aa: CASSLGQVGNQPQHF
cdr3_nt: TGTGCCAGCAGCTTAGGACAGGTGGGCAATCAGCCCCAGCATTTT

clone_size: -
j_call: TRBJ2-2
d_call: -
v_call: TRBV5-1
cdr3_aa: CASSLAEGLGGELFF
cdr3_nt: TGCGCCAGCAGCTTGGCCGAAGGGTTAGGCGGGGAGCTGTTTTTT